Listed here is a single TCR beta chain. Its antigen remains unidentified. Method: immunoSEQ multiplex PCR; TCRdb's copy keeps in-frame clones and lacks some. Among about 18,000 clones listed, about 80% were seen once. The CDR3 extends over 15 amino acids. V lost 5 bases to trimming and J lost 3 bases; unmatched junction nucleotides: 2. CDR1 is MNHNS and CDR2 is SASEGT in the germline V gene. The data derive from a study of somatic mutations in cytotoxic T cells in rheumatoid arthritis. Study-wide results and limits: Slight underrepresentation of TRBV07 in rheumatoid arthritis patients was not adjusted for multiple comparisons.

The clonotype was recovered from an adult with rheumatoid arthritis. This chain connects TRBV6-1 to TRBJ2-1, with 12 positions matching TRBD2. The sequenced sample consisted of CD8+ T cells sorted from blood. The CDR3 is CASSLLAGGYNEQFF. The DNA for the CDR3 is TGTGCCAGCAGTTTACTAGCGGGGGGCTACAATGAGCAGTTCTTC.